The 31 T cell receptor beta chains reported below all come from one sample, sequenced in a study of PD-L1 blockade in urothelial cancer. As to time point: peripheral blood 6 weeks after treatment start. Sequenced by immunoSEQ multiplex PCR; TCRdb stores in-frame clones only, minus some. The sample shows about 90,000 clones, around four fifths of them seen only once. Sequences were derived from PBMCs, sampled around atezolizumab (anti-PD-L1) treatment. The receptors were gathered from a man in his 70s with urothelial cancer.

The chain employs TRBV15 and TRBJ2-1; TRBD1 might be the D (5 bases). Germline CDR1 and CDR2: LNHNV and YYDKDF (reference sequence). CDR3 length: 16 residues. V lost 0 bases, J lost 9 bases, and 18 bases lay in between. CDR3 in DNA: TGTGCCACCAGCAGAGATCCCCAAATTCAGGGTCGTGAGCAGTTCTTC. Translation gives CATSRDPQIQGREQFF.

The chain has TRBV29-1 and TRBJ1-5; D is undetermined. With 3 bases removed from V and 6 bases from J, the gap between germline ends came to 15 bases. The germline gives CDR1 SQVTM, CDR2 ANQGSEA. This CDR3 has 14 residues. CDR3 sequence: CSVEEGWEPQPQHF. CDR3 coding DNA: TGCAGCGTTGAGGAAGGGTGGGAGCCTCAGCCCCAGCATTTT.

This clone was seen only once. The chain employs TRBV29-1 and TRBJ2-3, with 9 bases lining up with TRBD2. Germline assignment: CDR1 SQVTM and CDR2 ANQGSEA. The junction had 4 bases not matched to a gene; V was cut back by 4 bases and J by 2 bases. The CDR3 has 14 amino acids. The CDR3 protein is CSVAAGGFTDTQYF. The CDR3 DNA is TGCAGCGTTGCAGCGGGGGGATTCACAGATACGCAGTATTTT.

CDR3 bases: TGTGCCAGCAGTACTAGCGGGAGTTCCCGCGAGCAGTACTTC. It is translated as CASSTSGSSREQYF. The chain couples TRBV27 to TRBJ2-7, with 11 bases lining up with TRBD2. The CDR3 totals 14 residues. Germline CDR1 reads MNHEY; CDR2 reads SMNVEV (reference sequence). The junction had 6 bases not matched to a gene; V was cut back by 5 bases and J by 6 bases.

This chain joins TRBV4-3 and TRBJ1-4, with 10 bases matching TRBD1. The CDR3 extends over 16 amino acids. The V gene end was trimmed by 2 bases and the J gene end by 8 bases; junction bases not matched to a gene: 8. The germline V gene encodes CDR1 LGHNA and CDR2 YSLEER. Here the CDR3 reads CASSQPLGTGEEKLFF. CDR3 coding DNA: TGCGCCAGCAGCCAACCCCTCGGGACAGGGGAAGAAAAACTGTTTTTT.

This clone was counted a few times. Other nucleotide sequences in the sample specify the same CDR3. The V and J genes are TRBV6-1 and TRBJ1-1; TRBD1 might be the D (5 bases). Germline CDR1 reads MNHNS; CDR2 reads SASEGT. There are 14 residues in the CDR3. The V end lost 1 base, the J end lost 4 bases, and 10 bases lay between the germline ends. CDR3 in amino acids: CASSEVRGRTEAFF. The CDR3 DNA sequence: TGTGCCAGCAGTGAAGTAAGGGGTCGCACTGAAGCTTTCTTT.

The CDR3 loop is CASSLAIAGGETQYF. CDR3 bases: TGTGCCAGCAGCTTAGCAATAGCGGGAGGGGAGACCCAGTACTTC. The chain combines TRBV7-2 with TRBJ2-5, with 11 bases identical to TRBD2. Germline V CDR1 and CDR2: SGHTA, FQGNSA. The V segment lost 0 bases and the J segment 5 bases; nucleotides outside the gene matches: 2. CDR3 length equals 15 residues.

This chain links TRBV5-1 with TRBJ2-7; D ambiguous. This CDR3 contains 14 residues. Trimming removed 4 bases at V and 2 bases at J, with 13 bases between. Germline loops: CDR1 SGHRS, CDR2 YFSETQ. Written as DNA, the CDR3 is TGCGCCAGCAGCCGCGGTCAGAGTACCTACGAGCAGTACTTC. Amino acids: CASSRGQSTYEQYF.

This clone was picked up one time. The genes are TRBV11-3 and TRBJ2-7; 9 positions agree with TRBD1. The CDR3 runs to 16 residues. The V gene's germline CDR1 is SGHNT and CDR2 YENEEA. The V and J ends lost 0 bases and 0 bases, in that order; junction bases with no gene match: 3. The CDR3 loop reads CASSLEMTGGSYEQYF. CDR3 sequence (DNA): TGTGCCAGCAGCTTAGAAATGACAGGGGGCTCCTACGAGCAGTACTTC.

V and J are TRBV20-1 and TRBJ1-2; D unresolved. Germline CDR1 is DFQATT and CDR2 is SNEGSKA (reference sequence). V lost 3 bases to trimming and J lost 5 bases, with 7 bases between them. There are 11 residues in the CDR3. The CDR3 here is CSARQTYGYTF. The CDR3 coding sequence is TGCAGTGCTAGGCAAACTTATGGCTACACCTTC.

This chain uses TRBV6-1 with TRBJ2-2; 7 bases map to TRBD1. Per the germline V gene, CDR1 is MNHNS and CDR2 is SASEGT. The CDR3 covers 17 residues. J was trimmed by 2 bases and V by 3 bases; bases with no gene match: 9. The CDR3 loop reads CASSDLETGLNTGELFF. CDR3 DNA: TGTGCCAGCAGTGATCTAGAGACAGGGCTAAACACCGGGGAGCTGTTTTTT.

The table lists this clone with a few counts. This chain uses TRBV5-6 with TRBJ1-6; D uncertain. The CDR3 consists of 13 residues. Germline V CDR1 and CDR2: SGHDT, YYEEEE. The ends were cut back, 0 bases at V and 16 bases at J, with 14 bases in the middle. The CDR3 bases are TGTGCCAGCAGCTTGGGCAGGCAGAGGGATCTCCACTTT. Translation: CASSLGRQRDLHF.

This rearrangement joins TRBV6-1 to TRBJ2-7; 10 nucleotides align to TRBD2. The CDR3 runs 16 residues. V shed 3 bases and J 4 bases; nucleotides not matched to a gene: 9. The germline V gene encodes CDR1 MNHNS and CDR2 SASEGT. CDR3 sequence (DNA): TGTGCCAGCAGTGAGGGGCTAGCGGGAGCTGGGTACGAGCAGTACTTC. Translation: CASSEGLAGAGYEQYF.

The chain couples TRBV5-1 to TRBJ2-7; D uncertain. Between the trimmed V and J ends, which lost 0 bases and 3 bases, there was a span of 7 bases. The CDR3 runs 13 residues. Germline assignment: CDR1 SGHRS and CDR2 YFSETQ. The CDR3 sequence: CASSLAAVYEQYF. CDR3 nucleotides: TGCGCCAGCAGCTTGGCGGCGGTCTACGAGCAGTACTTC.

V is TRBV9 and J is TRBJ2-7; TRBD1 matches at 10 bases. Germline V lookup: CDR1 SGDLS, CDR2 YYNGEE. Trimming at V came to 1 base and at J to 5 bases, leaving 9 bases not matched to a gene. This CDR3 has 16 residues. As DNA, the CDR3 is TGTGCCAGCAGCGTAAGGGGGGACAGGGGCTTGGACGAGCAGTACTTC. Residues: CASSVRGDRGLDEQYF.

The chain recombines TRBV20-1 with TRBJ2-3, with D hard to call. This CDR3 region has 11 residues. The V and J ends lost 6 bases and 2 bases respectively, with 6 bases between them. From germline, CDR1 is DFQATT and CDR2 SNEGSKA (reference sequence). The CDR3 is CSAELTDTQYF. CDR3 DNA: TGCAGTGCAGAGCTCACAGATACGCAGTATTTT.

The chain has TRBV27 and TRBJ1-1; possibly TRBD1 for D (5 bases). The CDR3 consists of 13 residues. From germline, CDR1 is MNHEY and CDR2 SMNVEV (reference sequence). Trimming took off 3 bases at V and 1 base at J, with 6 bases between the two ends. In DNA form, the CDR3 reads TGTGCCAGCAGTTTTCAGGGGAACACTGAAGCTTTCTTT. It yields the protein CASSFQGNTEAFF.

This clone was seen more than once but under ten times. This chain uses TRBV7-2 with TRBJ1-2, with 9 bases lining up with TRBD1. CDR1 is SGHTA and CDR2 is FQGNSA in the germline V gene. The J segment lost 6 bases and the V segment lost 5 bases, leaving 4 bases of the junction unmatched. The CDR3 totals 13 residues. CDR3 nucleotide sequence: TGTGCCAGCAGCCGGGACAGGGACGATGGCTACACCTTC. Translated, it gives CASSRDRDDGYTF.

The chain recombines TRBV5-1 with TRBJ1-1; TRBD1 agrees at 10 bases. Germline values: CDR1 SGHRS, CDR2 YFSETQ. J gave up 4 bases and V 3 bases, and 9 bases lay outside the gene matches. The CDR3 contains 16 residues. CDR3 in amino acids: CASSWDRGVDSTEAFF. The CDR3 DNA reads as TGCGCCAGCAGCTGGGACAGGGGTGTGGATAGCACTGAAGCTTTCTTT.

V is TRBV19 and J is TRBJ2-1, with 9 positions matching TRBD1. Germline CDR1 and CDR2: LNHDA and SQIVND (reference sequence). CDR3 length: 14 residues. After removal of 8 bases from V and 5 bases from J, the junction contained 7 bases not matched to a gene. The DNA of the CDR3 is TGTGCCAGTTCTAGACAGGGGGGGAACAATGAGCAGTTCTTC. As protein: CASSRQGGNNEQFF.

V usage is TRBV18 and J usage is TRBJ1-5, with 8 bases identical to TRBD1. CDR1 and CDR2 (germline): KGHSH, LQKENI. V lost 5 bases to trimming and J lost 6 bases; unmatched junction nucleotides: 3. CDR3 length: 13 residues. DNA of the CDR3: TGTGCCAGCTCAAACAGGGGGGGTCAGCCCCAGCATTTT. This sequence encodes CASSNRGGQPQHF.

This clone has more than one count but fewer than ten. The chain combines TRBV27 with TRBJ1-2; 7 bases line up with TRBD1. V dropped 5 bases and J dropped 5; count of bases not matched to a gene: 11. Germline V gene data show CDR1 as MNHEY and CDR2 as SMNVEV (reference sequence). The CDR3 consists of 15 residues. This CDR3 reads CASSARDSSRYGYTF. For the CDR3, the DNA is TGTGCCAGCAGTGCCCGGGACAGCTCCCGGTATGGCTACACCTTC.

This chain links TRBV5-6 with TRBJ2-7; 9 bases are shared with TRBD1. Per the germline V gene, CDR1 is SGHDT and CDR2 is YYEEEE. This CDR3 region has 15 residues. V was clipped by 2 bases and J by 8 bases; unmatched bases: 11. The CDR3 nucleotides are TGTGCCAGCAGCTTTTATCGAGGGACAGGGAAAAAGCAGTACTTC. This codes for CASSFYRGTGKKQYF.

This chain joins TRBV4-1 and TRBJ2-5; 11 positions agree with TRBD1. V trimming: 0 bases; J trimming: 4 bases; junction bases outside the gene matches: 7. Germline values: CDR1 MGHRA, CDR2 YSYEKL. The CDR3 loop spans 17 amino acids. As DNA, the CDR3 is TGCGCCAGCAGCCAAGATTGGAGGACAGGGGGCGCAGAGACCCAGTACTTC. Encoded protein: CASSQDWRTGGAETQYF.

The rearrangement links TRBV6-6 to TRBJ2-1; 8 bases map to TRBD1. The CDR3 totals 14 residues. Germline CDR1 and CDR2: MNHNY and SVGAGI (reference sequence). The V gene end was trimmed by 2 bases and the J gene end by 6 bases; junction bases not matched to a gene: 3. CDR3 nucleotides: TGTGCCAGCAGTTACAAGGACAGGGTCAATGAGCAGTTCTTC. This codes for CASSYKDRVNEQFF.

This clone has a handful of counts. V and J are TRBV4-1 and TRBJ2-3; 7 nucleotides match TRBD2. Germline lookup yields CDR1 MGHRA and CDR2 YSYEKL. The CDR3 has 16 residues. Trimming at V came to 0 bases and at J to 5 bases, leaving 8 bases not matched to a gene. The CDR3 DNA reads TGCGCCAGCAGCCAAGAGCCGGGGGGAGGTGGAGATACGCAGTATTTT. This sequence encodes CASSQEPGGGGDTQYF.

This chain links TRBV5-4 with TRBJ2-5; 13 nucleotides match TRBD2. CDR3 length equals 16 residues. Germline V gene sequence: CDR1 SGHNT, CDR2 YYREEE (reference sequence). The V gene end was trimmed by 4 bases and the J gene end by 4 bases; junction bases not matched to a gene: 7. The CDR3 loop reads CASSTRRLAGGETQYF. In DNA form, the CDR3 reads TGTGCCAGCAGCACCCGTCGACTAGCGGGAGGAGAGACCCAGTACTTC.

For this clone: A read error may account for a junction end that differs from germline. CDR3 region: CASSQERDSEGFF. CDR3 in DNA: TGCGCCAGCAGCCAAGAAAGGGACAGTGAAGGTTTCTTT. The chain combines TRBV4-1 with TRBJ1-1; 7 nucleotides align to TRBD1. This CDR3 contains 13 residues. CDR1 is MGHRA and CDR2 is YSYEKL in the germline V gene.

This clone was picked up one time. The chain recombines TRBV10-1 with TRBJ2-7, with D perhaps matching TRBD1 (6 bases). CDR3 size: 15 residues. Trimming took 0 bases from V and 1 from J, leaving 10 bases between them. Germline loops: CDR1 WNHNN, CDR2 SYGVQD (reference sequence). The CDR3 spells CASSESAGESYEQYF. The CDR3 DNA is TGCGCCAGCAGTGAGTCGGCAGGGGAGTCCTACGAGCAGTACTTC.

V and J are TRBV11-3 and TRBJ1-2; D not resolved. The CDR3 has 15 amino acids. V was shortened by 1 base and J by 6 bases, with 15 bases between the two germline ends. Germline CDR1 SGHNT, CDR2 YENEEA. CDR3 region: CASSLGTGPSDGYTF. For the CDR3, the DNA is TGTGCCAGCAGCTTAGGTACCGGGCCTAGCGATGGCTACACCTTC. The full variable domain, with the rest looked up from reference TRBV11-3 and TRBJ1-2, is EAGVVQSPRYKIIEKKQPVAFWCNPISGHNTLYWYLQNLGQGPELLIRYENEEAVDDSQLPKDRFSAERLKGVDSTLKIQPAELGDSAVYLCASSLGTGPSDGYTFGSGTRLTVV.

V and J are TRBV19 and TRBJ2-3; 9 nucleotides agree with TRBD1. In germline, CDR1 is LNHDA, CDR2 SQIVND (reference sequence). The CDR3 loop spans 16 amino acids. The ends lost 5 bases at V and 5 bases at J; junction bases unmatched: 11. The CDR3 region has the DNA TGTGCCAGTAGTCTGTTAACGGGACAGGGAATAGATACGCAGTATTTT. Its protein is CASSLLTGQGIDTQYF.